The source of this TCR beta chain is a study of long-term antiretroviral therapy in people with HIV. Findings of the study overall: Blood dates from the mid-2000s to the late 2010s, possibly under older ART regimens.

There were no participants with HIV treated outside the United States. Details on this clone: Its antigen is unknown.

The CDR3 contains 15 residues. V was trimmed by 5 bases and J by 0 bases, leaving 11 bases between them. Germline assignment: CDR1 SGHVS and CDR2 FQNEAQ. Run at survey level, the immunoSEQ assay was version v3.0. The assay was immunoSEQ multiplex PCR, and TCRdb's table has in-frame clones only and misses some. Of tens of thousands of clones in the sample, about 88% were seen once. Material: unsorted PBMCs, obtained 2 years after starting antiretroviral therapy. This chain joins TRBV7-8 and TRBJ2-1, with D perhaps matching TRBD2 (6 bases). This TCR came from a man aged 45-60 years with HIV. The CDR3 bases are TGTGCCAGCAGCCTCCGGGGGAGCTCCTACAATGAGCAGTTCTTC. Translating it yields CASSLRGSSYNEQFF.